This TCR beta chain came from a study of cytomegalovirus exposure and HLA in healthy donors (dated by TCRdb to about 2017). Looking at the study overall: According to an earlier analysis of several hundred of the donors, roughly 180 million T cells yielded some 110 million unique TCR beta sequences and about 300 Gb of sequence data. Every repertoire in the discovery cohort had been generated on one and the same sequencing platform. A separate validation cohort of 100 to 150 different subjects was used in addition to the roughly 720-subject first cohort. HLA typing covered class I and class II loci at four-digit resolution. To decide whether each TCR beta V gene segment behaved as functional or pseudogenic, an earlier analysis of several hundred of the donors relied on high-throughput TCR beta sequencing. To study patterns of TCR occurrence, a later analysis re-analyzed previously published TCR beta repertoires from more than 550 donors and added high-resolution HLA genotyping. On average, roughly 250,000 unique TCR beta nucleotide sequences were sequenced per donor among 350 to 400 genotyped donors of the cohort, with roughly 18% of those sequences being non-productive. Donor age, sex, ethnicity and CMV serostatus were collected together with the repertoire data. The study profiled the T cell repertoires of hundreds of subjects by immunosequencing and related them to cytomegalovirus serostatus. Rather than drawing on any new phenotypic data, the later analysis identified candidate immune exposures from TCR beta sequences and the way those sequences occurred across donors. Genome-wide SNP genotypes for about 60% of the roughly 700 donors were used in a later genetic analysis, which treated that subset as a discovery cohort. The study was designed to test whether signatures of past pathogen exposure could be identified by cataloging public T cell receptors. Because of strong linkage in the cohort, a few DR-DQ haplotypes were treated as single units for association and clustering. Typing coverage varied by locus: about 620-630 donors for A, B, C, DRB1 and DQB1; under 550 for DQA1; approximately 570 for DPA1; fewer than 480 for DPB1. Of the roughly 400 genotyped donors, 70% to 90% were placed in the genetic ancestry cluster associated with self-reported Caucasian donors. Approximately 330 gigabases of sequencing data and 70 million to 100 million unique TCR sequences made up an early release that covered roughly 670 HLA-typed donors. High-throughput TCR immunosequencing, statistical association of individual TCRs with disease status, and machine learning were combined to predict cytomegalovirus infection status.

V is cut by 7 bases and J by 0 bases, and the space between the germline ends is 13 bases. The CDR3 measures 16 amino acids from cysteine to phenylalanine. Of the read, only the CDR3 DNA is kept; its 48 bases are in frame from base 1. The germline V gene encodes CDR1 LGHNA and CDR2 YNFKEQ. A remark on this clone: The antigen it recognizes is unknown. No much larger clone exists at a distance of one base, and base qualities are not known.

Study-wide findings and limitations: A further reported finding was that TCR beta sequences accurately predicted the HLA-A and HLA-B alleles for most subjects in the first cohort. According to the authors, the approach could potentially be generalized to other disease states and immunological phenotypes. When HLA alleles, especially DR and DQ, strongly co-occurred, TCR associations were difficult to assign to individual alleles. In a later analysis, HLA-associated TCR beta chains showed more clonal expansion and lower generation probabilities than non-associated chains that were equally common. Most TCR sequences were observed very rarely across donors, whereas some public TCRs were present in many individuals. Immune exposure information for the cohort was limited to CMV serostatus. A later genetic analysis reported fewer N-insertions in productive TCRs among donors in an Asian-associated ancestry cluster than the roughly 720-donor mean. In a later analysis, 15,000 to 20,000 TCR beta sequences were associated with specific HLA alleles at a false discovery rate of 0.05. In this cohort, only TCR beta chains were sequenced, and detectable features were limited by the absence of alpha or paired-chain data. Cytomegalovirus status was reported to be diagnosed by the classifier with high specificity and sensitivity in both the original and validation cohorts. The earlier analysis of 587 of the donors excluded roughly 17 rarely observed V segments, including chromosome 9 orphons, because counts were too low. Correlated functional status among segregating V segments might reflect linkage disequilibrium, but an unknown experimental factor could not be ruled out. HLA typing was unavailable for some donors at each locus, so association tests used only the typed subset. Presence/absence analyses assumed roughly uniform sequencing depth across donors, an assumption that may not hold. A later analysis reported that several top co-occurrence clusters appeared linked to parvovirus B19, influenza, CMV and Epstein-Barr virus. A later analysis found that most CMV-associated TCR beta chains appeared HLA-restricted, with HLA associations seemingly driven largely by CMV exposure. An earlier analysis of approximately 530 of the donors showed that most TCR beta V segments appeared in productive rearrangements either about 87% or about 30% of the time, which broadly matched IMGT annotations. Some IMGT-functional V segments, including TRBV6-2 and TRBV6-3, could not be told apart with the 87-base-pair reads, so those segments were excluded. In the study, 164 TCR beta chains were listed as associated with cytomegalovirus. A group of highly shared sequence variants was considered likely to be a technical artifact of the sequencing pipeline. In a later genetic analysis, a missense DCLRE1C variant was associated with V-gene and J-gene trimming of TCR beta chains, and the association was replicated in an independent cohort. A later analysis found that TCR association rates varied across HLA loci, with DRB1 alleles showing the most associated TCRs and HLA-C alleles the fewest. In vitro tests confirmed that three of the cytomegalovirus-associated TCR beta chains recognize cytomegalovirus antigens.

The cohort consisted of approximately 690 healthy bone marrow donors. Cohort members were all nominally healthy when sampled, although unrecorded immune exposures were likely present. The donor was CMV seronegative and was included in the group of a few hundred seronegative cohort members. Each donor provided a peripheral blood sample, and peripheral blood mononuclear cells were used for TCR beta sequencing. The Qiagen DNeasy Blood Extraction Kit was used to extract genomic DNA from the blood cell samples. Receptor amplification or capture employed the immunoSEQ multiplex PCR assay. For the multiplex PCR, a mixture combining 60 forward primers for TCR Vbeta segments and 13 reverse primers for TCR Jbeta segments was used. The CDR3 region of rearranged TCR beta genes was amplified from genomic DNA with a multiplex PCR assay. Amplified TCR beta libraries were sequenced as 87-base-pair reads on the Illumina HiSeq System. Processing in the source paper ran as follows. A later analysis tallied around 82 million unique TCR beta chains across the 666 repertoires, and some 10 million of those chains were shared by two or more donors. Raw reads were error-corrected and collapsed into unique sequences with a nearest-neighbor algorithm that merged closely related sequences to remove PCR and sequencing errors. CDR3 sequences were aligned to IMGT reference sequences to assign V, D and J gene segments. For a sequence to be retained, a match of at least six nucleotides was required to both a V gene segment and a J gene segment. Rearrangements were classified as productive when the CDR3 lacked stop codons and remained in frame with V and J, and all other rearrangements were classified as non-productive. Following IMGT convention, CDR3 was defined as the stretch from the second conserved V-encoded cysteine to the conserved J-encoded phenylalanine. The earlier analysis of some 600 of the donors excluded sequences that lacked an unambiguous match to a single V gene segment. In an earlier analysis of 587 of the donors, V segments were called functional above 56.7% productive rearrangements and were called segregating when the between-donor standard deviation exceeded 5%. A statistical classification framework was built for diagnosing cytomegalovirus status from the catalog of TCR beta chain sequences. In a later analysis, V and J genes were assigned by comparing TCR nucleotide sequences against IMGT/GENE-DB human TR gene sequences. A later analysis assigned CDR3 sequences and most-parsimonious VDJ recombination scenarios with the TCRdist pipeline. In a later analysis, each TCR beta chain was defined by its CDR3 amino acid sequence together with its V-gene family, and reads without a unique V-gene family were excluded. A later analysis removed several hundred highly shared, low-generation-probability nucleotide sequences to deal with suspected cross-contamination and a sequencing artifact. In a later analysis, a clonal expansion index for each public chain was calculated from normalized within-repertoire ranks of inferred template counts. Generation probabilities in a later analysis came from a VDJ recombination model fitted to out-of-frame rearrangements, and those results were checked against IGoR. In a later analysis, TCR-TCR, TCR-HLA and TCR-CMV co-occurrence was scored with hypergeometric tests, and a repertoire-size bias correction was applied to TCR pairs. A later analysis estimated false discovery rates by permuting HLA or CMV assignments 20 times. In a later analysis, co-occurring TCRs were grouped with DBSCAN, and TCRdist sequence similarity was added when clustering was performed within HLA-allele-positive subsets. Co-occurrence clustering excluded repertoires with fewer than 30,000 or more than 120,000 public chains, plus five with anomalous nucleotide sharing. Here the immuneACCESS table is served through TCRdb, limited to in-frame sequences with V and J called. Missing clones are a known gap in these copies; in checked studies unresolved V genes cover under half, and the rest lacks a known reason. The DNA was the basis for D and trimming; V, J and clone size are from that table. The table for this sample lists 150,000 to 200,000 clones; 79% of them were counted only once. 2.1% of the sample comes from the top ten.

The V gene is TRBV4-2 and the J gene is TRBJ1-6, with an unclear D gene assignment. The sample taken for sequencing was PBMCs. The sequence was obtained from a man between 35 and 55 years old in good health and CMV-seronegative. The CDR3 protein sequence reads: CASTPGSSSYNSPLHF. Read as DNA, the sequence is TGTGCCAGCACCCCGGGGTCCAGCTCCTATAATTCACCCCTCCACTTT.